The 14 T cell receptor beta chains below all came from one sample that was sequenced in a study of blood T cell repertoires in COVID-19. Generated by immunoSEQ multiplex PCR, the TCRdb table keeps only in-frame clones and is missing some. Of about 60,000 clones listed, over 80% are singletons. Sequenced material: peripheral blood. These receptors came from a human donor in a cohort sampled during active COVID-19.

The J gene is TRBJ1-2, the V gene TRBV12-5; D possibly corresponds to TRBD1 (6 bases). V lost 4 bases and J lost 5, with 17 bases in between. Germline V CDR1 and CDR2: LGHNT, FRNRAP. This CDR3 comprises 15 residues. The CDR3 region has the DNA TGTGCTAGTGGTTCTTGGGGGCACGATAGATATGGCTACACCTTC. It specifies CASGSWGHDRYGYTF. The entire variable domain, with the rest obtained from reference TRBV12-5 and TRBJ1-2, is as follows: DARVTQTPRHKVTEMGQEVTMRCQPILGHNTVFWYRQTMMQGLELLAYFRNRAPLDDSGMPKDRFSAEMPDATLATLKIQPSEPRDSAVYFCASGSWGHDRYGYTFGSGTRLTVV.

The chain is built from TRBV7-2 and TRBJ1-1, with D tentatively TRBD1 (6 bases). Germline CDR1 reads SGHTA; CDR2 reads FQGNSA. The germline V and J ends were trimmed by 1 base and 0 bases, with 9 bases remaining between them. The CDR3 contains 15 residues. Here the CDR3 reads CASSLGGGVNTEAFF. In nucleotides, the CDR3 is TGTGCCAGCAGCTTAGGAGGGGGAGTGAACACTGAAGCTTTCTTT.

This chain uses TRBV18 with TRBJ1-1, with 9 bases aligning to TRBD1. Germline V gives CDR1 KGHSH, CDR2 LQKENI. The CDR3 has 19 amino acids. J was trimmed by 3 bases and V by 3 bases; bases with no gene match: 17. DNA for the CDR3: TGTGCCAGCTCACCCCGGCTGGGACAGGGAAATCAGCGCTACACTGAAGCTTTCTTT. This codes for CASSPRLGQGNQRYTEAFF. Variable domain in full (rest from reference TRBV18 and TRBJ1-1): NAGVMQNPRHLVRRRGQEARLRCSPMKGHSHVYWYRQLPEEGLKFMVYLQKENIIDESGMPKERFSAEFPKEGPSILRIQQVVRGDSAAYFCASSPRLGQGNQRYTEAFFGQGTRLTVV.

CDR3 nucleotide sequence: TGTGCCAGCAGCTTCTTCCTAGCGGGGGGGCTCGAGGATACGCAGTATTTT. It encodes CASSFFLAGGLEDTQYF. The chain joins TRBV7-9 to TRBJ2-3; 12 bases are a match to TRBD2. Unmatched junction bases numbered 10, after V lost 3 bases and J lost 6 bases. The CDR3 loop spans 17 amino acids. Germline loops: CDR1 SEHNR, CDR2 FQNEAQ (reference sequence). Looking up the rest from reference TRBV7-9 and TRBJ2-3 gives the full variable domain: DTGVSQNPRHKITKRGQNVTFRCDPISEHNRLYWYRQTLGQGPEFLTYFQNEAQLEKSRLLSDRFSAERPKGSFSTLEIQRTEQGDSAMYLCASSFFLAGGLEDTQYFGPGTRLTVL.

V and J are TRBV11-3 and TRBJ2-7, with TRBD2 matching 7 bases. The CDR3 loop spans 14 amino acids. V dropped 5 bases and J dropped 2; count of bases not matched to a gene: 6. Looked up from germline, CDR1 is SGHNT and CDR2 is YENEEA. The CDR3 nucleotides read TGTGCCAGCAGCCGGGGAGGGGAGACCTACGAGCAGTACTTC. It translates to CASSRGGETYEQYF.

This clone showed up just once. The chain uses TRBV19 and TRBJ2-3; TRBD2 is a possible D gene (5 bases). Trimming shortened V by 5 bases and J by 10 bases, and 22 bases separated the two germline ends. Germline V gene sequence: CDR1 LNHDA, CDR2 SQIVND (reference sequence). CDR3 length equals 15 residues. Here the CDR3 DNA reads TGTGCCAGTAGTCCCCCGAGGGCTAGTGCCTATGCGCAGTATTTT. This translates into CASSPPRASAYAQYF. Full variable domain (outside the CDR3, taken from reference TRBV19 and TRBJ2-3): DGGITQSPKYLFRKEGQNVTLSCEQNLNHDAMYWYRQDPGQGLRLIYYSQIVNDFQKGDIAEGYSVSREKKESFPLTVTSAQKNPTAFYLCASSPPRASAYAQYFGPGTRLTVL.

The chain is built from TRBV9 and TRBJ2-2; TRBD1 agrees at 7 bases. The germline V gene has CDR1 SGDLS and CDR2 YYNGEE. This CDR3 spans 15 amino acids. J was trimmed by 0 bases and V by 2 bases; bases with no gene match: 1. The CDR3 DNA sequence: TGTGCCAGCAGCGTCGGGACAGCGAACACCGGGGAGCTGTTTTTT. Translating it yields CASSVGTANTGELFF.

This clone was detected once. The chain links TRBV2 to TRBJ2-3, with 7 bases that match TRBD2. V lost 9 bases and J lost 5; bases outside the gene matches: 14. The CDR3 is 15 amino acids. Germline V lookup: CDR1 SNHLY, CDR2 FYNNEI. The CDR3 protein is CASLNDGGSGDTQYF. As DNA, the CDR3 is TGTGCCAGTTTAAACGACGGGGGGTCGGGAGATACGCAGTATTTT.

The chain is built from TRBV5-1 and TRBJ1-6; 10 nucleotides line up with TRBD1. This CDR3 spans 15 amino acids. From germline, CDR1 is SGHRS and CDR2 YFSETQ. With 4 bases clipped from V and 7 bases from J, the junction kept 5 bases outside the gene matches. The CDR3 sequence is CASSEGTGVNSPLHF. Written as DNA, the CDR3 is TGCGCCAGCAGCGAGGGGACAGGGGTAAATTCACCCCTCCACTTT.

The chain uses TRBV6-5 and TRBJ1-1; no reliable D call. The CDR3 consists of 13 residues. Trimming left V 5 bases short and J 3 bases short, with 10 bases between. CDR1 and CDR2 from the germline V gene are MNHEY and SVGAGI. CDR3 residues: CASSTNRDTEAFF. In nucleotides, the CDR3 is TGTGCCAGCAGTACGAACAGAGACACTGAAGCTTTCTTT.

This chain connects TRBV6-6 to TRBJ1-2, with unresolved D. Trimming left V 4 bases short and J 3 bases short, with 15 bases between. The CDR3 sequence is 15 residues long. Germline V lookup: CDR1 MNHNY, CDR2 SVGAGI (reference sequence). CDR3 bases: TGTGCCAGCAGTTCAAGGAGCGATTCCTACTATGGCTACACCTTC. It yields the protein CASSSRSDSYYGYTF.

The chain joins TRBV5-1 to TRBJ1-3; 7 nucleotides match TRBD1. CDR1 and CDR2 (germline): SGHRS, YFSETQ. The V segment lost 2 bases and the J segment 2 bases; nucleotides outside the gene matches: 4. The CDR3 is 15 residues long. The CDR3 is CASSLADRAGNTIYF. The CDR3 DNA is TGCGCCAGCAGCTTAGCTGACAGGGCTGGAAACACCATATATTTT.

V is TRBV9 and J is TRBJ1-4; D is ambiguous. Germline CDR1 and CDR2: SGDLS and YYNGEE. This CDR3 spans 12 amino acids. With 7 bases removed from V and 5 bases from J, the gap between germline ends came to 9 bases. The CDR3 region has the DNA TGTGCCAGCGGCGCCCAGAATGAAAAACTGTTTTTT. This sequence encodes CASGAQNEKLFF.

The V call is TRBV7-2, the J call TRBJ1-3; perhaps TRBD1 as D (5 bases). Germline V CDR1 and CDR2: SGHTA, FQGNSA. Trimming removed 5 bases from V and 0 bases from J, with 14 bases in between. CDR3 length: 16 residues. CDR3 sequence reads: CASSRGSANSGNTIYF. In nucleotides, the CDR3 is TGTGCCAGCAGCAGGGGCAGCGCCAACTCTGGAAACACCATATATTTT.